The 16 T cell receptor beta chains reported below all come from one sample, sequenced in a study of blood T cell repertoires in COVID-19. Libraries were prepared by immunoSEQ multiplex PCR; TCRdb keeps only in-frame clonotypes and omits some of them. The data hold hundreds of thousands of clones, with around nine tenths observed a single time. Sequencing was carried out using PBMCs or T cells enriched from blood (not recorded which). The receptors here all came from a woman between 40 and 55 years old who had recovered from COVID-19.

The gene calls are TRBV5-1 and TRBJ1-4; weak D call: TRBD1 (5 bases). There are 16 residues in the CDR3. The germline V and J ends were trimmed by 4 bases and 0 bases, with 13 bases remaining between them. CDR1 and CDR2 (germline): SGHRS, YFSETQ. The CDR3 here is CASSPDRGATNEKLFF. Written as DNA, the CDR3 is TGCGCCAGCAGCCCGGATCGGGGGGCAACTAATGAAAAACTGTTTTTT.

The chain joins TRBV5-6 to TRBJ1-3; perhaps TRBD1 as D (6 bases). V was trimmed by 2 bases and J by 9 bases, leaving 15 bases between them. Germline V gives CDR1 SGHDT, CDR2 YYEEEE. The CDR3 totals 14 residues. Here the CDR3 reads CASSLSQGYGTIYF. The DNA for the CDR3 is TGTGCCAGCAGCTTATCACAGGGTTATGGCACCATATATTTT. Filled out from reference TRBV5-6 and TRBJ1-3, the complete variable domain reads DAGVTQSPTHLIKTRGQQVTLRCSPKSGHDTVSWYQQALGQGPQFIFQYYEEEERQRGNFPDRFSGHQFPNYSSELNVNALLLGDSALYLCASSLSQGYGTIYFGEGSWLTVV.

The chain joins TRBV15 to TRBJ1-5; D is unclear. Per germline, CDR1 LNHNV and CDR2 YYDKDF (reference sequence). The ends were cut back, 1 base at V and 4 bases at J, with 2 bases in the middle. The CDR3 runs 12 residues. CDR3 sequence reads: CATSRANQPQHF. In DNA, the CDR3 is TGTGCCACCAGCAGAGCTAATCAGCCCCAGCATTTT.

The V call is TRBV7-2, the J call TRBJ2-3; no clear D gene. Germline loops: CDR1 SGHTA, CDR2 FQGNSA. Trimming cost V 1 base and J 5 bases, with 7 bases left between them. The length of the CDR3 is 13 residues. DNA for the CDR3: TGTGCCAGCAGCTTAGACGCACTAGATACGCAGTATTTT. As protein: CASSLDALDTQYF.

The chain couples TRBV3-1 (or the pseudogene TRBV3-2) to TRBJ1-3; D is uncertain. Germline CDR1 LGHDT, CDR2 YNNKEL (reference sequence). The CDR3 is 15 residues long. V was pared by 2 bases and J by 4 bases, with 12 bases between. This chain's CDR3 is CASSQILPYGNTIYF. In nucleotides, the CDR3 is TGTGCCAGCAGCCAAATCCTACCCTACGGAAACACCATATATTTT.

J is TRBJ2-2 and V is TRBV6-5, with D tentatively TRBD2 (6 bases). The CDR3 spans 15 residues. Germline CDR1 and CDR2: MNHEY and SVGAGI. V was trimmed by 5 bases and J by 0 bases, leaving 10 bases between them. The CDR3 region has the DNA TGTGCCAGCAGTCAACTAGCTGCGAACACCGGGGAGCTGTTTTTT. Translating it yields CASSQLAANTGELFF.

The chain combines TRBV18 with TRBJ2-3; D may be TRBD1 (6 bases). The CDR3 sequence is 15 residues long. Germline V gene sequence: CDR1 KGHSH, CDR2 LQKENI. V lost 2 bases, J lost 0 bases, and 9 bases lay in between. The chain's CDR3 is CASSPAGASTDTQYF. CDR3 in DNA: TGTGCCAGCTCACCAGCAGGGGCTAGCACAGATACGCAGTATTTT.

The gene calls are TRBV27 and TRBJ1-5; D is ambiguous. Germline values: CDR1 MNHEY, CDR2 SMNVEV (reference sequence). The V and J ends lost 8 bases and 1 base respectively, with 6 bases between them. The CDR3 has 12 amino acids. CDR3 loop: CASARSNQPQHF. Here the CDR3 DNA reads TGTGCCAGCGCGCGCAGCAATCAGCCCCAGCATTTT.

J is TRBJ2-2 and V is TRBV2, with D possibly TRBD2 on 5 matching bases. This CDR3 has 13 amino acids. Looked up from germline, CDR1 is SNHLY and CDR2 is FYNNEI. The V end was cut by 7 bases, the J end by 7 bases, with 13 bases between. This chain's CDR3 is CASTLAWDGELFF. In DNA, the CDR3 is TGTGCCAGCACCCTAGCCTGGGACGGGGAGCTGTTTTTT.

The chain links TRBV19 to TRBJ1-2; 9 positions match TRBD1. The V segment lost 4 bases and the J segment 7 bases; nucleotides outside the gene matches: 10. Germline lookup yields CDR1 LNHDA and CDR2 SQIVND (reference sequence). The CDR3 covers 15 residues. The CDR3 DNA is TGTGCCAGTAGTACCCCCCGGACAGGGGACGCTGGCTACACCTTC. Amino acids: CASSTPRTGDAGYTF. Combining the CDR3 with reference TRBV19 and TRBJ1-2 gives the whole variable domain DGGITQSPKYLFRKEGQNVTLSCEQNLNHDAMYWYRQDPGQGLRLIYYSQIVNDFQKGDIAEGYSVSREKKESFPLTVTSAQKNPTAFYLCASSTPRTGDAGYTFGSGTRLTVV.

V usage is TRBV28 and J usage is TRBJ1-1, with D maybe TRBD1 (6 bases). The CDR3 is 14 amino acids. Trimming removed 6 bases at V and 6 bases at J, with 17 bases between. Germline CDR1 reads MDHEN; CDR2 reads SYDVKM. CDR3 sequence (DNA): TGTGCCAGCAGGAGAAGAAACAGGGACGCTGAAGCTTTCTTT. It translates to CASRRRNRDAEAFF.

The chain recombines TRBV7-6 with TRBJ2-7; D not resolved. Between the trimmed V and J ends, which lost 2 bases and 1 base, there was a span of 15 bases. The CDR3 has 16 amino acids. The germline V gene has CDR1 SGHVS and CDR2 FNYEAQ. The CDR3 loop is CASSLTPPAGSYEQYF. For the CDR3, the DNA is TGTGCCAGCAGCTTAACACCGCCGGCAGGATCCTACGAGCAGTACTTC.

This sequence joins TRBV5-1 and TRBJ2-7; 9 nucleotides agree with TRBD2. The CDR3 loop spans 15 amino acids. CDR1 is SGHRS and CDR2 is YFSETQ in the germline V gene. After removal of 2 bases from V and 2 bases from J, the junction contained 5 bases not matched to a gene. CDR3 region: CASSFFAGGAYEQYF. The CDR3 nucleotides are TGCGCCAGCAGCTTCTTTGCGGGAGGGGCCTACGAGCAGTACTTC.

This clone was detected once. The chain uses TRBV13 and TRBJ1-2, with D maybe TRBD1 (5 bases). Trimming took off 4 bases at V and 7 bases at J, with 13 bases between the two ends. CDR3 length: 13 residues. From germline, CDR1 is PRHDT and CDR2 FYEKMQ (reference sequence). CDR3 DNA sequence: TGTGCCAGCAGCTGGGGGGGACCAACTGGCTACACCTTC. This translates into CASSWGGPTGYTF.

The chain combines TRBV11-2 with TRBJ2-1; TRBD2 matches at 13 bases. The V and J ends lost 5 bases and 1 base, in that order; junction bases with no gene match: 11. The CDR3 contains 19 residues. Germline CDR1 is SGHAT and CDR2 is FQNNGV. The CDR3 loop is CASSPDGRLAGGSYNEQFF. CDR3 DNA sequence: TGTGCCAGCAGCCCCGATGGGCGACTAGCGGGAGGTTCCTACAATGAGCAGTTCTTC. The whole variable domain, filled in from reference TRBV11-2 and TRBJ2-1, reads EAGVAQSPRYKIIEKRQSVAFWCNPISGHATLYWYQQILGQGPKLLIQFQNNGVVDDSQLPKDRFSAERLKGVDSTLKIQPAKLEDSAVYLCASSPDGRLAGGSYNEQFFGPGTRLTVL.

J is TRBJ1-5 and V is TRBV24-1; unclear D gene. V lost 4 bases and J lost 0, with 15 bases in between. This CDR3 region has 17 residues. Per germline, CDR1 KGHDR and CDR2 SFDVKD. The CDR3 bases are TGTGCCACCAGTGACAACTTCCTGATCTATAGCAATCAGCCCCAGCATTTT. It encodes CATSDNFLIYSNQPQHF.